A single sample is the source of the 20 T cell receptor beta chains below, sequenced in a study of blood T cell repertoires in COVID-19 (dated by TCRdb to the early 2020s). Library preparation employed the immunoSEQ multiplex PCR assay. TCRdb re-hosts the immuneACCESS table, in-frame sequences only. Its copies lack some clones; in the studies checked, an unresolved V gene accounts for under half of them, and the cause for the rest is not known. The sample has under 400,000 clones on record, approximately 89% of them singletons. Of the sample, 1.6% falls within the top ten clones. Source material: peripheral blood. These receptor sequences come from a woman in her twenties or thirties with COVID-19, enrolled during active disease.

The genes are TRBV19 and TRBJ1-1, with 10 bases that match TRBD1. The germline V gene has CDR1 LNHDA and CDR2 SQIVND (reference sequence). This CDR3 region has 15 residues. V shed 7 bases, J shed 4 bases, and the junction held 9 bases outside the gene matches. CDR3 in amino acids: CASTRTGGVGTEAFF. CDR3 coding DNA: TGTGCCAGTACGAGGACAGGGGGTGTTGGCACTGAAGCTTTCTTT.

The rearrangement uses TRBV14 and TRBJ2-3, with TRBD1 identical over 9 bases. The germline V gene encodes CDR1 SGHDN and CDR2 FVKESK. The CDR3 runs to 17 residues. The V gene end was trimmed by 4 bases and the J gene end by 5 bases; junction bases not matched to a gene: 13. DNA of the CDR3: TGTGCCAGCAGCCTGAGATTAGGGACAGGGATTGGAGATACGCAGTATTTT. It is translated as CASSLRLGTGIGDTQYF.

The chain joins TRBV18 to TRBJ1-2, with D maybe TRBD1 (5 bases). From germline, CDR1 is KGHSH and CDR2 LQKENI. V was clipped by 3 bases and J by 7 bases, with 12 bases between them. There are 13 residues in the CDR3. The CDR3 is CASSPSGGGGYTF. The CDR3 bases are TGTGCCAGCTCACCGTCAGGCGGGGGTGGCTACACCTTC.

The genes are TRBV2 and TRBJ1-1; D is uncertain. V was trimmed by 10 bases and J by 3 bases, leaving 9 bases between them. CDR1 is SNHLY and CDR2 is FYNNEI in the germline V gene. The CDR3 length is 11 residues. CDR3 sequence (DNA): TGTGCCACCCTATACTACACTGAAGCTTTCTTT. Amino acids: CATLYYTEAFF.

V is TRBV21-1 and J is TRBJ2-1; TRBD2 reflects the table's D call only, with no check against the DNA. TRBV21-1 constitutes a pseudogene. The CDR3 totals 23 residues. CDR3 protein: CASSKTALTSGGAISGAYNEQFF. The CDR3 nucleotides read TGTGCCAGCAGCAAGACGGCCCTAACTAGCGGGGGGGCTATAAGTGGAGCCTACAATGAGCAGTTCTTC.

The V call is TRBV18, the J call TRBJ2-7; TRBD1 matches at 8 bases. Germline CDR1 and CDR2: KGHSH and LQKENI. With 1 base clipped from V and 2 bases from J, the junction kept 7 bases outside the gene matches. This CDR3 contains 16 residues. The CDR3 loop is CASSPRGGQGTYEQYF. The CDR3 DNA reads TGTGCCAGCTCACCACGCGGAGGACAGGGAACCTACGAGCAGTACTTC.

The V gene is TRBV6-6, the J gene TRBJ2-7; unclear D gene. The CDR3 sequence is 14 residues long. Trimming cost V 7 bases and J 6 bases, with 19 bases left between them. The germline V gene encodes CDR1 MNHNY and CDR2 SVGAGI (reference sequence). This chain's CDR3 is CASTPGPYSGEQYF. The CDR3 coding sequence is TGTGCCAGCACCCCGGGTCCCTACTCCGGCGAGCAGTACTTC.

The gene calls are TRBV7-2 and TRBJ1-2; D unclear. The CDR3 is made up of 13 amino acids. Germline V gene lookup returns CDR1 SGHTA and CDR2 FQGNSA. V dropped 1 base and J dropped 3 bases, with 6 bases sitting between them. The CDR3: CASSLEGDYGYTF. The CDR3 DNA follows: TGTGCCAGCAGCTTAGAGGGAGACTATGGCTACACCTTC. The full variable domain, rest sourced from reference TRBV7-2 and TRBJ1-2, is GAGVSQSPSNKVTEKGKDVELRCDPISGHTALYWYRQSLGQGLEFLIYFQGNSAPDKSGLPSDRFSAERTGGSVSTLTIQRTQQEDSAVYLCASSLEGDYGYTFGSGTRLTVV.

This clone was counted once. The genes are TRBV27 and TRBJ1-6; possible D gene TRBD1, 6 bases. With 5 bases removed from V and 6 bases from J, the gap between germline ends came to 11 bases. The CDR3 spans 14 residues. Germline lookup yields CDR1 MNHEY and CDR2 SMNVEV (reference sequence). The CDR3 loop reads CASSKQGINSPLHF. The DNA for the CDR3 is TGTGCCAGCAGTAAACAGGGTATTAATTCACCCCTCCACTTT.

The chain uses TRBV7-6 and TRBJ1-1, with D maybe TRBD1 (6 bases). The CDR3 totals 13 residues. Per the germline V gene, CDR1 is SGHVS and CDR2 is FNYEAQ. V was shortened by 5 bases and J by 1 base, with 8 bases between the two germline ends. CDR3: CASSTDRNTEAFF. The CDR3, as DNA: TGTGCCAGCAGCACGGACAGGAACACTGAAGCTTTCTTT.

The rearrangement uses TRBV20-1 and TRBJ1-5, with 12 bases identical to TRBD1. The V segment lost 3 bases and the J segment 5 bases; nucleotides outside the gene matches: 8. The length of the CDR3 is 16 residues. Germline V lookup: CDR1 DFQATT, CDR2 SNEGSKA (reference sequence). The CDR3 bases are TGCAGTGCTAGTCGGGACAGGGGGCTTGAATATCAGCCCCAGCATTTT. As protein: CSASRDRGLEYQPQHF.

V gene TRBV27 combines with J gene TRBJ1-1; 7 bases are a match to TRBD1. Trimming cost V 3 bases and J 10 bases; bases outside gene matches: 8. Germline V gene sequence: CDR1 MNHEY, CDR2 SMNVEV (reference sequence). The CDR3 loop spans 13 amino acids. As DNA, the CDR3 is TGTGCCAGCAGTTTCGGACGGGACAGTCGAGCTTTCTTT. Amino acid sequence: CASSFGRDSRAFF.

CDR3 sequence (DNA): TGTGCCAGCAGCTCACCCGGGACAGGGCCAGATACGCAGTATTTT. Translating gives CASSSPGTGPDTQYF. The V call is TRBV5-4, the J call TRBJ2-3; 9 bases map to TRBD1. Germline V lookup: CDR1 SGHNT, CDR2 YYREEE (reference sequence). The trim removed 3 bases at V and 4 bases at J, leaving 6 bases unmatched. The CDR3 has 15 amino acids.

This clone appeared a few times. The CDR3 sequence is CAIPWAVGGSEAFF. The CDR3, as DNA: TGTGCCATCCCATGGGCAGTAGGGGGAAGTGAAGCTTTCTTT. This chain joins TRBV2 and TRBJ1-1, with D possibly TRBD1 on 6 matching bases. The CDR3 consists of 14 residues. V dropped 10 bases and J dropped 7 bases, with 22 bases sitting between them. Germline values: CDR1 SNHLY, CDR2 FYNNEI.

V usage is TRBV11-2 and J usage is TRBJ1-6; the D is unclear. CDR3 length: 13 residues. Germline CDR1 SGHAT, CDR2 FQNNGV. V lost 3 bases, J lost 7 bases, and 7 bases lay in between. For the CDR3, the DNA is TGTGCCAGCAGCTTCCCAGGAAATTCACCCCTCCACTTT. Residues: CASSFPGNSPLHF.

The chain carries TRBV4-2 and TRBJ1-1; D perhaps matches TRBD1 (6 bases). V dropped 5 bases and J dropped 4 bases, with 14 bases sitting between them. This CDR3 has 14 amino acids. Germline assignment: CDR1 LGHNA and CDR2 YNFKEQ. CDR3 residues: CASSTRQVITEAFF. The CDR3 DNA is TGTGCCAGCAGCACCCGACAGGTCATCACTGAAGCTTTCTTT.

V usage is TRBV20-1 and J usage is TRBJ2-1; D might be TRBD1 (5 bases). The CDR3 extends over 13 amino acids. The V gene lost 3 bases and the J gene lost 8 bases, with 14 bases spanning the gap. Germline V CDR1 and CDR2: DFQATT, SNEGSKA (reference sequence). This chain's CDR3 is CSASQQGRHEQFF. Written as DNA, the CDR3 is TGCAGTGCTAGTCAGCAGGGCCGCCATGAGCAGTTCTTC.

This sequence joins TRBV5-6 and TRBJ2-1; 14 bases line up with TRBD2. Germline CDR1 reads SGHDT; CDR2 reads YYEEEE. The length of the CDR3 is 16 residues. V shed 4 bases, J shed 6 bases, and the junction held 6 bases outside the gene matches. Written as DNA, the CDR3 is TGTGCCAGCAGCGACTCAGGACTAGCGGGGGGCAATGAGCAGTTCTTC. Its protein product is CASSDSGLAGGNEQFF.

This sequence joins TRBV19 and TRBJ1-5; 7 bases line up with TRBD1. Trimming cost V 9 bases and J 4 bases; bases outside gene matches: 6. The CDR3 spans 13 residues. CDR1 is LNHDA, CDR2 SQIVND, per germline (reference sequence). The DNA of the CDR3 is TGTGCCAGCAACAGGGGATCGAATCAGCCCCAGCATTTT. Protein product: CASNRGSNQPQHF.

The CDR3 coding sequence is TGTGCCTGGAGTTTCACAGGGAATGAGCAGTTCTTC. Its protein is CAWSFTGNEQFF. The chain uses TRBV30 and TRBJ2-1; a weak D match, TRBD1 (6 bases). The CDR3 is 12 residues long. Germline CDR1 GTSNPN, CDR2 SVGIG (reference sequence). Trimming left V 2 bases short and J 7 bases short, with 9 bases between.